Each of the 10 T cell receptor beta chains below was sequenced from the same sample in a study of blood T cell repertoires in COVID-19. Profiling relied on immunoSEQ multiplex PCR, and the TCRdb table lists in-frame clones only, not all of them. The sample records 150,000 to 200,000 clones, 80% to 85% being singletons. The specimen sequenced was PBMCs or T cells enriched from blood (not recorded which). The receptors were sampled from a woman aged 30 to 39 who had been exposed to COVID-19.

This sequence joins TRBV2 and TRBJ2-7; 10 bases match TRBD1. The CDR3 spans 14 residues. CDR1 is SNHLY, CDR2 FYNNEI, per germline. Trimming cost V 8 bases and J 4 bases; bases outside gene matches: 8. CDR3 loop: CASRGDRGLYEQYF. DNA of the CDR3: TGTGCCAGCCGCGGGGACAGGGGACTTTACGAGCAGTACTTC.

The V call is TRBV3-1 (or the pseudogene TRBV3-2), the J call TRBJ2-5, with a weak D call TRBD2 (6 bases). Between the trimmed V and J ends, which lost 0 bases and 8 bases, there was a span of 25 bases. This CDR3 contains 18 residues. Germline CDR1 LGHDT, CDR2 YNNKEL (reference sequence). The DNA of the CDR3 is TGTGCCAGCAGCCAAGACTCCGGAAGTCTAGCGCGGGCTGGAACCCAGTACTTC. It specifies CASSQDSGSLARAGTQYF.

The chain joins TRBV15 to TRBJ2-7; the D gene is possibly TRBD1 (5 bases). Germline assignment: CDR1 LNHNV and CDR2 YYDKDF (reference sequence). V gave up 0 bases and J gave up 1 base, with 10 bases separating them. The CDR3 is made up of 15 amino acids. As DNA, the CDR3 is TGTGCCACCAGCAGAGAAAGGTCAGGGTCCTACGAGCAGTACTTC. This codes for CATSRERSGSYEQYF.

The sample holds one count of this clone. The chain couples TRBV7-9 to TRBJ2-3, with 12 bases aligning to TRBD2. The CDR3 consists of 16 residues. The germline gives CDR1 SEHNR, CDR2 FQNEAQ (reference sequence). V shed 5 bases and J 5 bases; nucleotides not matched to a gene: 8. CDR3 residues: CASSPWTSGEGDTQYF. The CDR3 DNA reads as TGTGCCAGCAGCCCATGGACTAGCGGGGAGGGAGATACGCAGTATTTT.

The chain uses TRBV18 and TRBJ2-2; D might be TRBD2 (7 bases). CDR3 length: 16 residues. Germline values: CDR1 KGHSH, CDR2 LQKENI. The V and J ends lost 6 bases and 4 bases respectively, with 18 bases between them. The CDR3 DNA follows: TGTGCCAGCTCGCTACAGGGAGGGTCCGTCACCGGGGAGCTGTTTTTT. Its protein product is CASSLQGGSVTGELFF.

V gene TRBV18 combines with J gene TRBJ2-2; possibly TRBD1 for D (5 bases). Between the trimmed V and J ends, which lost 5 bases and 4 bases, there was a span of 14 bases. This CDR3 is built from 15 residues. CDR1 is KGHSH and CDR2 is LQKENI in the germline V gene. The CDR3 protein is CASSTFEDSTGELFF. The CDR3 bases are TGTGCCAGCTCAACGTTTGAAGACAGCACCGGGGAGCTGTTTTTT.

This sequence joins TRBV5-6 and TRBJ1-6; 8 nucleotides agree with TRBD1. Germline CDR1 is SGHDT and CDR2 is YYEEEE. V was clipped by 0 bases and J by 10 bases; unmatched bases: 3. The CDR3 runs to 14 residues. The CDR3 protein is CASSLGQGHSPLHF. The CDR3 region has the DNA TGTGCCAGCAGCTTGGGACAGGGGCACTCACCCCTCCACTTT.

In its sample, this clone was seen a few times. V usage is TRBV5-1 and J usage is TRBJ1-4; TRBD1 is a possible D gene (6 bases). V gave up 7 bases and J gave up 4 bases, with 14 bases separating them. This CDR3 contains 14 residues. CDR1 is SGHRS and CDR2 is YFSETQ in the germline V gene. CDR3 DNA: TGCGCCAGCTCGGGGACACTTAGTAATGAAAAACTGTTTTTT. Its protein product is CASSGTLSNEKLFF.

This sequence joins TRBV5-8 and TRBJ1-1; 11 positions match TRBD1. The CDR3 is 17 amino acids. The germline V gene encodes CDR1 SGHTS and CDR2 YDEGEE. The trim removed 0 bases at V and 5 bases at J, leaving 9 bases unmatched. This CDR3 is CASSLDYGTGGQTEAFF. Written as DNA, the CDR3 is TGTGCCAGCAGCTTGGATTACGGGACAGGGGGTCAAACTGAAGCTTTCTTT.

CDR3: CASISNRGPRDNYGYTF. The CDR3 region has the DNA TGTGCCAGCATCTCCAACAGGGGGCCACGTGATAACTATGGCTACACCTTC. V is TRBV7-9 and J is TRBJ1-2, with TRBD1 matching 9 bases. CDR3 length: 17 residues. Germline trimming cut 7 bases from V and 1 base from J; bases unmatched to any gene: 13. The V gene's germline CDR1 is SEHNR and CDR2 FQNEAQ (reference sequence).